The 24 T cell receptor beta chains reported below all come from one sample, sequenced in a study of blood T cell repertoires in COVID-19. Only in-frame clones appear in the TCRdb table, and some are missing; sequencing was by immunoSEQ multiplex PCR. The repertoire holds about 520,000 clones, with 75% to 90% as singletons. The sample comprised peripheral blood. Every receptor here comes from a human donor in a cohort sampled during active COVID-19.

V is TRBV15 and J is TRBJ2-5; weak D call: TRBD2 (5 bases). CDR1 is LNHNV, CDR2 YYDKDF, per germline (reference sequence). This CDR3 is built from 14 residues. V lost 1 base and J 2 bases, leaving 8 bases between the germline ends. The CDR3 DNA reads as TGTGCCACCAGCAGAGGGACTCTTCAAGAGACCCAGTACTTC. As protein: CATSRGTLQETQYF. Complete variable domain (other parts from reference TRBV15 and TRBJ2-5): DAMVIQNPRYQVTQFGKPVTLSCSQTLNHNVMYWYQQKSSQAPKLLFHYYDKDFNNEADTPDNFQSRRPNTSFCFLDIRSPGLGDTAMYLCATSRGTLQETQYFGPGTRLLVL.

The J gene is TRBJ2-3, the V gene TRBV7-3; TRBD2 agrees at 7 bases. Germline lookup yields CDR1 SGHTA and CDR2 FQGTGA. This CDR3 has 18 amino acids. The junction had 10 bases not matched to a gene; V was cut back by 1 base and J by 0 bases. CDR3 in amino acids: CASSLIGGGSGSTDTQYF. CDR3 nucleotides: TGTGCCAGCAGCTTAATTGGAGGCGGGAGCGGAAGCACAGATACGCAGTATTTT. The full variable domain, with the rest looked up from reference TRBV7-3 and TRBJ2-3, is GAGVSQTPSNKVTEKGKYVELRCDPISGHTALYWYRQSLGQGPEFLIYFQGTGAADDSGLPNDRFFAVRPEGSVSTLKIQRTERGDSAVYLCASSLIGGGSGSTDTQYFGPGTRLTVL.

J is TRBJ1-1 and V is TRBV5-1; 7 bases align to TRBD1. The CDR3 runs 14 residues. V shed 3 bases, J shed 4 bases, and the junction held 6 bases outside the gene matches. From germline, CDR1 is SGHRS and CDR2 YFSETQ. The CDR3 nucleotides read TGCGCCAGCAGCTCGAGAGGGGGCGGCACTGAAGCTTTCTTT. It encodes CASSSRGGGTEAFF.

This chain joins TRBV6-2 or TRBV6-3 and TRBJ2-1, with TRBD2 matching 10 bases. The J segment lost 8 bases and the V segment lost 0 bases, leaving 4 bases of the junction unmatched. CDR3 length: 15 residues. In germline, CDR1 is MNHEY, CDR2 SVGEGT. CDR3 in DNA: TGTGCCAGCAGTTACTCGAAGCTAGCGGGAGATGAGCAGTTCTTC. Protein sequence: CASSYSKLAGDEQFF.

The chain employs TRBV3-1 (or the pseudogene TRBV3-2) and TRBJ2-7; D is possibly TRBD1 (6 bases). The length of the CDR3 is 15 residues. V was pared by 8 bases and J by 1 base, with 18 bases between. CDR1 and CDR2 from the germline V gene are LGHDT and YNNKEL (reference sequence). The CDR3 DNA reads as TGTGCCAGCTGTCGCCGACAGGTTCTTTCCTACGAGCAGTACTTC. The encoded protein is CASCRRQVLSYEQYF.

The chain employs TRBV11-3 and TRBJ1-1, with a tentative D call TRBD1 (5 bases). The V end was cut by 5 bases, the J end by 4 bases, with 14 bases between. There are 14 residues in the CDR3. Germline lookup yields CDR1 SGHNT and CDR2 YENEEA. Here the CDR3 reads CASSLTPGGTEAFF. CDR3 nucleotides: TGTGCCAGCAGCCTGACTCCGGGGGGCACTGAAGCTTTCTTT.

The chain joins TRBV7-2 to TRBJ1-5; D gene uncertain. CDR3 length equals 15 residues. CDR1 is SGHTA, CDR2 FQGNSA, per germline. V was trimmed by 5 bases and J by 5 bases, leaving 16 bases between them. CDR3 region: CASSPGSYQDQPQHF. The CDR3, as DNA: TGTGCCAGCAGCCCAGGATCGTACCAGGATCAGCCCCAGCATTTT.

V gene TRBV12-3 or TRBV12-4 combines with J gene TRBJ2-7; D is ambiguous. Trimming removed 2 bases at V and 4 bases at J, with 6 bases between. The CDR3 loop spans 12 amino acids. CDR3 sequence (DNA): TGTGCCAGCAGTTTAAGCGCATACGAGCAGTACTTC. It is translated as CASSLSAYEQYF.

This rearrangement joins TRBV28 to TRBJ1-2, with no clear D. In germline, CDR1 is MDHEN, CDR2 SYDVKM. V lost 2 bases and J 1 base, leaving 8 bases between the germline ends. The CDR3 length is 14 residues. The DNA of the CDR3 is TGTGCCAGCAGTTTAGCGGGGAATAACTATGGCTACACCTTC. Its translation is CASSLAGNNYGYTF.

As concerns this clone: The sample contains more than one DNA sequence encoding this CDR3. The chain carries TRBV9 and TRBJ1-1; D perhaps matches TRBD1 (6 bases). Looked up from germline, CDR1 is SGDLS and CDR2 is YYNGEE. Trimming cost V 2 bases and J 3 bases, with 8 bases left between them. This CDR3 region has 13 residues. The CDR3 is CASSVGGDTEAFF. CDR3 sequence (DNA): TGTGCCAGCAGCGTTGGGGGCGACACTGAAGCTTTCTTT.

This chain links TRBV4-1 with TRBJ2-1; 9 bases agree with TRBD2. J lost 1 base, V lost 1 base, and 5 bases had no gene match. Germline V lookup: CDR1 MGHRA, CDR2 YSYEKL. The CDR3 sequence is 17 residues long. CDR3 loop: CASSQALAGVSYNEQFF. The CDR3 DNA sequence: TGCGCCAGCAGCCAAGCTTTAGCGGGAGTGTCCTACAATGAGCAGTTCTTC.

This chain links TRBV3-1 (or the pseudogene TRBV3-2) with TRBJ2-7; D is undetermined. Germline CDR1 reads LGHDT; CDR2 reads YNNKEL (reference sequence). This CDR3 spans 14 amino acids. Trimming took 1 base from V and 0 from J, leaving 7 bases between them. The CDR3 region has the DNA TGTGCCAGCAGCCAAGGGGCCCTCTCCTACGAGCAGTACTTC. Its protein is CASSQGALSYEQYF.

V and J are TRBV7-9 and TRBJ1-2, with 8 bases matching TRBD1. The CDR3 runs 16 residues. CDR1 and CDR2 from the germline V gene are SEHNR and FQNEAQ (reference sequence). After removal of 2 bases from V and 3 bases from J, the junction contained 8 bases not matched to a gene. CDR3 sequence (DNA): TGTGCCAGCAGCTTATCAACCGCGACAGGGGACTATGGCTACACCTTC. Translated: CASSLSTATGDYGYTF.

This rearrangement joins TRBV5-1 to TRBJ2-1; no firm D call. This CDR3 is 14 amino acids long. V was clipped by 0 bases and J by 6 bases, with 10 bases between them. Germline CDR1 SGHRS, CDR2 YFSETQ. CDR3 coding DNA: TGCGCCAGCAGCTTGGGGCTAGTGGGCAATGAGCAGTTCTTC. It translates to CASSLGLVGNEQFF.

A remark on this clone: Within the sample, other DNA sequences also encode this same CDR3. V and J are TRBV20-1 and TRBJ1-1; D possibly corresponds to TRBD1 (5 bases). The germline V gene encodes CDR1 DFQATT and CDR2 SNEGSKA (reference sequence). V lost 6 bases and J lost 3, with 8 bases in between. The CDR3 covers 11 residues. CDR3: CSASGYTEAFF. The DNA for the CDR3 is TGCAGTGCATCAGGGTACACTGAAGCTTTCTTT.

For this clone: The sample carries other DNA sequences with the same CDR3. V is TRBV15 and J is TRBJ1-6; 7 nucleotides align to TRBD1. With V trimmed by 3 bases and J by 4 bases, 0 bases remained unmatched. CDR3 length equals 14 residues. Germline CDR1 and CDR2: LNHNV and YYDKDF (reference sequence). The CDR3 protein is CATSRDRYNSPLHF. Here the CDR3 DNA reads TGTGCCACCAGCAGGGACAGGTATAATTCACCCCTCCACTTT.

This chain connects TRBV6-5 to TRBJ1-4, with D possibly being TRBD1 (5 bases). The CDR3 is 16 amino acids. Germline CDR1 is MNHEY and CDR2 is SVGAGI. Trimming removed 2 bases at V and 7 bases at J, with 17 bases between. The CDR3 DNA reads TGTGCCAGCAGTTACCACTCCGGGGGGAACGTTGAAAAACTGTTTTTT. Protein product: CASSYHSGGNVEKLFF.

Worth noting for this clone: Other nucleotide sequences in the sample specify the same CDR3. The chain employs TRBV28 and TRBJ2-7; 12 bases fit TRBD1. The germline CDR1 and CDR2 sequences are MDHEN and SYDVKM. The length of the CDR3 is 15 residues. V dropped 4 bases and J dropped 6; count of bases not matched to a gene: 7. The CDR3 bases are TGTGCCAGCAGTTCCCCGGGACAGGGGGCTAGCGAGCAGTACTTC. This translates into CASSSPGQGASEQYF.

The chain employs TRBV6-5 and TRBJ1-4; the D is unclear. Germline V lookup: CDR1 MNHEY, CDR2 SVGAGI. Between the trimmed V and J ends, which lost 5 bases and 5 bases, there was a span of 6 bases. The CDR3 is made up of 12 amino acids. DNA for the CDR3: TGTGCCAGCAGTCCTCTCAATGAAAAACTGTTTTTT. Its protein is CASSPLNEKLFF.

J is TRBJ1-5 and V is TRBV29-1; D unclear. The CDR3 runs 14 residues. V lost 4 bases to trimming and J lost 0 bases, with 10 bases between them. Germline loops: CDR1 SQVTM, CDR2 ANQGSEA. In nucleotides, the CDR3 is TGCAGCGTTGTATGGAGGGATAGCAATCAGCCCCAGCATTTT. Translation: CSVVWRDSNQPQHF.

V gene TRBV6-5 combines with J gene TRBJ2-3; TRBD2 is a possible D gene (6 bases). V lost 3 bases and J lost 6, with 16 bases in between. Germline loops: CDR1 MNHEY, CDR2 SVGAGI. The CDR3 loop spans 15 amino acids. In nucleotides, the CDR3 is TGTGCCAGCAGTTATAGAGTCGGGAGTTGGGATACGCAGTATTTT. Translation: CASSYRVGSWDTQYF.

The CDR3 bases are TGTGCCAGCTCACCTAGGACAGGGGGCGCGGGGAATAGCAATCAGCCCCAGCATTTT. The encoded protein is CASSPRTGGAGNSNQPQHF. V is TRBV18 and J is TRBJ1-5, with 11 bases that match TRBD1. The CDR3 has 19 amino acids. CDR1 is KGHSH and CDR2 is LQKENI in the germline V gene. Trimming took 3 bases from V and 0 from J; bases not matched to a gene: 10.

This chain links TRBV6-6 with TRBJ1-5; 7 nucleotides align to TRBD1. Germline assignment: CDR1 MNHNY and CDR2 SVGAGI (reference sequence). The CDR3 has 15 amino acids. Germline trimming cut 5 bases from V and 1 base from J; bases unmatched to any gene: 5. The CDR3 is CASSIGGSSNQPQHF. The CDR3, as DNA: TGTGCCAGCAGTATAGGGGGCAGCAGCAATCAGCCCCAGCATTTT.

This sequence joins TRBV9 and TRBJ1-6, with unresolved D. Trimming pared 0 bases from V and 10 bases from J, leaving 14 bases between. Per germline, CDR1 SGDLS and CDR2 YYNGEE. The CDR3 runs to 15 residues. CDR3 in amino acids: CASSVDPRRQSPLHF. The CDR3 bases are TGTGCCAGCAGCGTAGATCCGAGGCGGCAATCACCCCTCCACTTT.